This TCR beta chain was captured by sequencing in a study of cytomegalovirus exposure and HLA in healthy donors. The ends lost 3 bases at V and 3 bases at J; junction bases unmatched: 8. The CDR3 has 16 residues. Germline CDR1 is MGHDK and CDR2 is SYGVNS. Both 60 Vbeta primers and 13 Jbeta primers went into the PCR. Sequencing used immunoSEQ multiplex PCR; TCRdb keeps in-frame clones, though not all of them. The data show about 180,000 clones, with approximately 82% seen just once and 1% to 1.5% held by the top ten. Sequenced material: PBMCs. This sequence joins TRBV25-1 and TRBJ1-5; 7 bases match TRBD1. This receptor was identified in a girl aged 2 to 9 in good health and CMV-seropositive. CDR3 protein: CASSDSDRPINQPQHF. The CDR3 nucleotides read TGTGCCAGCAGTGACTCGGACAGGCCTATCAATCAGCCCCAGCATTTT.